This T cell receptor beta chain was recorded in a study of shared clonotypes between healthy human individuals. Background on the study: CD4 naive and memory got three plates each, CD8 naive two, CD8 memory one.

Investigators divided CD4+ cells into CD45RA+ naive and CD45RA-negative memory subsets. A note on this clone: The antigen remains undetermined.

Study observations and caveats: For naive CD4 cells, 4% to 5% of clonotypes were shared across a handful of donors. Non-shared clonotypes were found to have lower generation probabilities than the clonotypes that were shared by all four of the sorted-subset donors.

The repertoire was sequenced with immunoSEQ multiplex PCR; TCRdb's copy has only in-frame clones and lacks some. The sample consists of a few million clones, approximately 96% of them appearing once. Sequencing used naive CD4+ T cells sorted from blood. Documented subset: CD45RA+ positively selected. The receptor's source is a man aged 18 to 35 in good health.

CDR3 sequence reads: CASSPTVDTEAFF. In DNA, the CDR3 is TGTGCCAGCAGCCCTACCGTGGACACTGAAGCTTTCTTT. The chain joins TRBV6-5 to TRBJ1-1; D gene uncertain. Germline CDR1 MNHEY, CDR2 SVGAGI. The CDR3 spans 13 residues. With 6 bases removed from V and 3 bases from J, the gap between germline ends came to 11 bases.